Listed below are T cell receptor beta chains from one sample, sequenced in a study of shared clonotypes between healthy human individuals. Profiling relied on immunoSEQ multiplex PCR, and the TCRdb table lists in-frame clones only, not all of them. Found here are roughly 770,000 clones, 90% to 97% of them singletons; the top ten hold roughly 0.23%. The sample taken for sequencing was naive CD8+ T cells sorted from blood. The receptor set was obtained from a man aged 30 to 39 in good health. Both conserved end residues are part of each CDR3. Each record gives: J gene, clone size, V gene, CDR3 protein. The size field is filled for only some rows; it gives once, few, many or a size class.

TRBJ1-5,NA,TRBV7-8,CASSHKDGTYSNQPQHF
TRBJ1-2,NA,TRBV7-9,CASSLTSGTYGYTF
TRBJ2-4,NA,TRBV27,CASSPDLGAKNIQYF
TRBJ1-5,NA,TRBV11-2,CASSLFPKGNQPQHF
TRBJ1-5,NA,TRBV2,CASSEGDGINQPQHF
TRBJ1-4,NA,TRBV2,CASSTTSGTGVSSSEKLFF
TRBJ2-1,NA,TRBV27,CASSLSGRSQFF
TRBJ2-6,NA,TRBV29-1,CSVVFFMAAGISGANVLTF
TRBJ2-7,NA,TRBV7-6,CASSLRESSYEQYF
TRBJ1-2,NA,TRBV27,CASSSTGGGGYTF
TRBJ1-3,NA,TRBV4-3,CASSQDRGSGNTIYF
TRBJ1-2,NA,TRBV7-9,CASRLGVGYTF
TRBJ2-7,NA,TRBV6-6,CASSYSSPGYEQYF
TRBJ1-2,once,TRBV2,CALQGGRGYTF
TRBJ2-7,NA,TRBV5-5,CASSLVLDRGPHTYEQYF
TRBJ1-2,NA,TRBV5-4,CASSSDREANYGYTF
TRBJ2-1,NA,TRBV7-9,CASSKTGDFYNEQFF
TRBJ2-1,NA,TRBV29-1,CSVRQGDEQFF
TRBJ2-7,NA,TRBV6-1,CASSQGLALSYEQYF
TRBJ2-7,NA,TRBV7-2,CASSPTGRNYEQYF
TRBJ2-2,few,TRBV9,CASSVGGLAGPGMYTGELFF
TRBJ2-3,NA,TRBV18,CASSPGTSGRVSTDTQYF
TRBJ2-5,NA,TRBV9,CASSVSGLGETQYF
TRBJ1-5,NA,TRBV27,CASSLLGDNQPQHF
TRBJ2-3,NA,TRBV9,CASRGQGADTQYF
TRBJ2-7,NA,TRBV5-1,CASSLSQGVAYEQYF
TRBJ1-1,NA,TRBV29-1,CSVGGSSRRDEAFF
TRBJ1-2,NA,TRBV27,CASSLSSPGTGVPGGYTF
TRBJ2-7,NA,TRBV9,CASSPRREGIYEQYF
TRBJ2-1,NA,TRBV5-5,CASSFMTPLGHEQFF
TRBJ2-7,NA,TRBV27,CASSLSGASYEQYF
TRBJ2-5,NA,TRBV7-3,CASSSGTGRIETQYF
TRBJ2-1,NA,TRBV7-2,CASSGLAGLNEQFF
TRBJ2-1,NA,TRBV5-6,CASSTGLAGPGGDEQFF
TRBJ1-2,NA,TRBV11-2,CASSLWSSGGYRGYTF
TRBJ2-3,NA,TRBV2,CASWREGPKDTQYF
TRBJ1-4,NA,TRBV14,CASSRYGATNEKLFF
TRBJ2-2,NA,TRBV2,CASRGGFGELFF
TRBJ1-2,NA,TRBV4-2,CASSQEVEGYGYTF
TRBJ2-3,NA,TRBV9,CASSVTKTDTQYF
TRBJ2-1,NA,TRBV28,CASSSPGDEQFF
TRBJ2-7,once,TRBV5-5,CASSPVISSYEQYF
TRBJ2-1,NA,TRBV27,CASSGQSSYNEQFF
TRBJ2-1,once,TRBV7-6,CASSPGLADYNEQFF
TRBJ2-7,NA,TRBV5-6,CASSFGGPNYEQYF
TRBJ2-7,NA,TRBV21-1,CASEKLIVNGTRGEQYF
TRBJ2-7,NA,TRBV7-3,CASSFATGTAYEQYF
TRBJ2-4,NA,TRBV7-9,CASSSSGARGALAKNIQYF
TRBJ2-4,NA,TRBV2,CASTVGGNLVVAKNIQYF
TRBJ1-5,NA,TRBV7-9,CASSRTGNQPQHF
TRBJ2-7,NA,TRBV28,CASSLWSGSITYEQYF
TRBJ2-1,NA,TRBV11-3,CASNSGTAHNEQFF
TRBJ2-1,once,TRBV5-6,CASSYPGGEQFF
TRBJ2-7,NA,TRBV29-1,CSVEGLSPTGHPYEQYF
TRBJ2-5,NA,TRBV5-1,CASSVRLERRETQYF
TRBJ2-1,NA,TRBV14,CASSQDTRDILYNEQFF
TRBJ2-7,NA,TRBV15,CATSRDRSGYEQYF
TRBJ1-1,NA,TRBV7-2,CASSSKTEANTEAFF
TRBJ2-7,NA,TRBV4-1,CASSLTLTGREQYF
TRBJ2-1,NA,TRBV5-4,CASSLDGLAVRGGYNEQFF